This TCR beta chain was recorded in a study of shared clonotypes between healthy human individuals. Turning to the study itself: Each donor's CD4 naive and CD4 memory cells filled three plates apiece, CD8 naive two, and CD8 memory one.

Here immunoSEQ multiplex PCR was the method, and the copy in TCRdb shows in-frame clones only, minus some. The sample shows 850,000 to 1,200,000 clones, under 80% of them seen only once. Note on this clone: Its antigen is unidentified.

CDR3 length: 15 residues. J gave up 4 bases and V 3 bases, and 7 bases lay outside the gene matches. The V gene's germline CDR1 is SNHLY and CDR2 FYNNEI. Overall study results and limits: Represented diversity (both genetic and exposure-history) was limited by the small number of donors.

The V call is TRBV2, the J call TRBJ1-2; 8 nucleotides align to TRBD1. The sample comprised memory CD4+ T cells sorted from blood. Subset here: CD45RA-negative fraction. The sequence was obtained from a man younger than 35 in good health. For the CDR3, the DNA is TGTGCCAGCAGTGAGCCCAGGGGGCTCAGCTATGGCTACACCTTC. Amino acids: CASSEPRGLSYGYTF.